This record concerns one T cell receptor beta chain sequence. CDR3 length equals 15 residues. The V end lost 5 bases, the J end lost 0 bases, and 11 bases lay between the germline ends. The germline CDR1 and CDR2 sequences are SGHAT and FQNNGV. The data derive from a study of patients and donors after allogeneic stem cell transplantation. TCRdb called the RT-PCR reads again in MiXCR, with one record for every CDR3 protein. The table has about a million distinct CDR3 sequences, under 20% seen once. This sequence joins TRBV11-2 and TRBJ1-3, with D possibly matching TRBD1 (6 bases). This clonotype originated in a human donor who was either an allogeneic HSCT recipient or a stem cell or donor lymphocyte infusion donor (not recorded which). It is not recorded whose cells these are; they may come from a transplant donor. Source material: blood, either unsorted or a sorted T cell fraction (not recorded which). CDR3 nucleotides: TGTGCCAGCAGCCCGGGGGGGCACTCTGGAAACACCATATATTTT. This gives the protein CASSPGGHSGNTIYF. The entire variable domain, with the rest obtained from reference TRBV11-2 and TRBJ1-3, is as follows: EAGVAQSPRYKIIEKRQSVAFWCNPISGHATLYWYQQILGQGPKLLIQFQNNGVVDDSQLPKDRFSAERLKGVDSTLKIQPAKLEDSAVYLCASSPGGHSGNTIYFGEGSWLTVV.